This note documents a single TCR beta chain sequence. Its matching antigen is unknown. Via MiXCR, TCRdb re-called the RT-PCR reads, giving one row per CDR3 protein. The sample holds roughly 710,000 distinct CDR3 sequences, around 13% seen once. Germline CDR1 and CDR2: DFQATT and SNEGSKA (reference sequence). CDR3 length: 15 amino acids. The V end was cut by 0 bases, the J end by 2 bases, with 10 bases between. This specimen comes from a study of response to subunit inactivated influenza vaccine. Findings and caveats of the study: Few additional T cells are recruited per seasonal influenza vaccination, authors suggested.

The TCR sequence derives from a man in his fifties or sixties who received an inactivated influenza vaccine. The sample in question was PBMCs from blood, obtained 14 to 15 days before vaccination. V is TRBV20-1 and J is TRBJ2-2; D perhaps matches TRBD2 (5 bases). CDR3 region: CSARDLDSNTGELFF. The CDR3 bases are TGCAGTGCTAGAGATCTGGACTCTAACACCGGGGAGCTGTTTTTT.